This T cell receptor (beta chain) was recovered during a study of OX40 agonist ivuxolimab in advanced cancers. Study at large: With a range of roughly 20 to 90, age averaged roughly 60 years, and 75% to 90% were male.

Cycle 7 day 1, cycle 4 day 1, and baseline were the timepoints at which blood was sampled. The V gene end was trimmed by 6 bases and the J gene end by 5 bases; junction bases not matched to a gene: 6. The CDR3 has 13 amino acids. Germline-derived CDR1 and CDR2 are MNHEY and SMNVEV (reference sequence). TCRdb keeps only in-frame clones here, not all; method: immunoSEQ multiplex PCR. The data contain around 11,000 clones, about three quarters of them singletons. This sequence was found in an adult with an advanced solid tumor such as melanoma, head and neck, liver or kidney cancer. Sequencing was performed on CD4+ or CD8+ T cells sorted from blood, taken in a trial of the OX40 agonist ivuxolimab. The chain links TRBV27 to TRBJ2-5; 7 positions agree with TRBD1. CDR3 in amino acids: CASREGAGETQYF. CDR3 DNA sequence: TGTGCCAGCAGAGAGGGGGCAGGGGAGACCCAGTACTTC.